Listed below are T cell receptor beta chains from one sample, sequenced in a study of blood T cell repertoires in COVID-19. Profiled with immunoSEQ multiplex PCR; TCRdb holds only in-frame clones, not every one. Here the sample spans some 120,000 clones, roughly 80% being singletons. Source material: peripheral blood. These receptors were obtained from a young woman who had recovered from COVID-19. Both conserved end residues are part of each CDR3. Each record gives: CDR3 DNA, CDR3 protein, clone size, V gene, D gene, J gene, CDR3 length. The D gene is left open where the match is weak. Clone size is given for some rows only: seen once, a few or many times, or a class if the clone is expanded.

DNA: TGTGCCAGCAGTCAATCCGGGACAGTCAACACTGAAGCTTTCTTT; CDR3: CASSQSGTVNTEAFF; size: .; V: TRBV6-5; D: TRBD1; J: TRBJ1-1; length: 15
DNA: TGTGCCAGCAGCCCAGGACAGGGCGCCGGGACTAGCCTCAAAAATGAGCAGTTCTTC; CDR3: CASSPGQGAGTSLKNEQFF; size: .; V: TRBV9; D: .; J: TRBJ2-1; length: 19
DNA: TGTGCCTCCCGAGCCTGGGAGGGCCTTCCCTATGGCTACACCTTC; CDR3: CASRAWEGLPYGYTF; size: .; V: TRBV27; D: .; J: TRBJ1-2; length: 15
DNA: TGTGCCAGCAGTTTTCCGGACAGGAGCGAGCAGTACTTC; CDR3: CASSFPDRSEQYF; size: .; V: TRBV27; D: TRBD1; J: TRBJ2-7; length: 13
DNA: TGTGCCAGCAGTTCCAGGGTGACTGAAGCTTTCTTT; CDR3: CASSSRVTEAFF; size: .; V: TRBV28; D: .; J: TRBJ1-1; length: 12
DNA: TGTGCCAGCAGCTTGGGGACTAGCGGGGGGGCGGAGACCCAGTACTTC; CDR3: CASSLGTSGGAETQYF; size: .; V: TRBV5-6; D: TRBD2; J: TRBJ2-5; length: 16
DNA: TGTGCCAGCAGTTTATCCCCTGACAGTCCCCAAGGGTGGATACGCAATCAGCCCCAGCATTTT; CDR3: CASSLSPDSPQGWIRNQPQHF; size: .; V: TRBV28; D: .; J: TRBJ1-5; length: 21
DNA: TGTGCCAGCAGCCAGGGGCAGGTCGACGAGCAGTACTTC; CDR3: CASSQGQVDEQYF; size: .; V: TRBV4-2; D: .; J: TRBJ2-7; length: 13
DNA: TGTGCCAGCAGTCTTAATCGACAGACTAACTATGGCTACACCTTC; CDR3: CASSLNRQTNYGYTF; size: .; V: TRBV27; D: .; J: TRBJ1-2; length: 15
DNA: TGTGCCAGCAGCCCCGCCGACTCCGGCCGGGAGCAGTTCTTC; CDR3: CASSPADSGREQFF; size: .; V: TRBV7-2; D: .; J: TRBJ2-1; length: 14
DNA: TGCGCCAGCAGCCAAGCACTAGTGAGCACAGATACGCAGTATTTT; CDR3: CASSQALVSTDTQYF; size: .; V: TRBV4-1; D: .; J: TRBJ2-3; length: 15
DNA: TGTGCTAGTGGCCCTGGACAGGGGAGTAACTACGAGCAGTACTTC; CDR3: CASGPGQGSNYEQYF; size: .; V: TRBV12-5; D: TRBD1; J: TRBJ2-7; length: 15
DNA: TGTGCCAGCAGGGGGACTAGTCAAGAGACCCAGTACTTC; CDR3: CASRGTSQETQYF; size: .; V: TRBV12-3/TRBV12-4; D: TRBD2; J: TRBJ2-5; length: 13
DNA: TGTGCCAGCAGTCAAACCCGGGGGATTAACTATGGCTACACCTTC; CDR3: CASSQTRGINYGYTF; size: .; V: TRBV6-5; D: .; J: TRBJ1-2; length: 15
DNA: TGTGCCAGCAGACGCAGGGAAGGGTACGAGCAGTACTTC; CDR3: CASRRREGYEQYF; size: medium-sized; V: TRBV6-5; D: .; J: TRBJ2-7; length: 13
DNA: TGTGCCAGTAGTATCCTGACAGGGGTTAAAGCTTTCTTT; CDR3: CASSILTGVKAFF; size: few; V: TRBV19; D: TRBD1; J: TRBJ1-1; length: 13
DNA: TGTGCCAGCAGCCTCGACGGGACAGTGAAGAGTCCCCAGTACTTC; CDR3: CASSLDGTVKSPQYF; size: .; V: TRBV7-6; D: TRBD1; J: TRBJ2-5; length: 15
DNA: TGTGCCAGCAGCGTAGGCAGGGTCTCCTACAATGAGCAGTTCTTC; CDR3: CASSVGRVSYNEQFF; size: .; V: TRBV9; D: .; J: TRBJ2-1; length: 15
DNA: TGTGCCAGCTCACCAGGATTTCGTCCCGGGACTACGGGGGAGCTGTTTTTT; CDR3: CASSPGFRPGTTGELFF; size: .; V: TRBV18; D: TRBD2; J: TRBJ2-2; length: 17
DNA: TGTGCCAGCAGGATCAATAGCGGGGGTAGCTCCTACGAGCAGTACTTC; CDR3: CASRINSGGSSYEQYF; size: .; V: TRBV2; D: TRBD2; J: TRBJ2-7; length: 16
DNA: TGTGCCAGTAGTACGGCTAGCGGGAGCACAGGTTCAGATACGCAGTATTTT; CDR3: CASSTASGSTGSDTQYF; size: .; V: TRBV19; D: TRBD2; J: TRBJ2-3; length: 17
DNA: TGTGCCAGCAGCCCCCGGACAGGGATAAACACTGAAGCTTTCTTT; CDR3: CASSPRTGINTEAFF; size: .; V: TRBV11-2; D: TRBD1; J: TRBJ1-1; length: 15
DNA: TGTGCCAGCTCATTAGCGGTCTCCTACAATGAGCAGTTCTTC; CDR3: CASSLAVSYNEQFF; size: few; V: TRBV18; D: .; J: TRBJ2-1; length: 14
DNA: TGTGCCAGCAGCACCGAACTAGCGGGAGTCGGAGAGACCCAGTACTTC; CDR3: CASSTELAGVGETQYF; size: .; V: TRBV11-2; D: TRBD2; J: TRBJ2-5; length: 16
DNA: TGTGCCAGCACCCTAGACAGGGGGCCTCGGAATGAGCAGTTCTTC; CDR3: CASTLDRGPRNEQFF; size: .; V: TRBV2; D: TRBD1; J: TRBJ2-1; length: 15
DNA: TGTGCCAGCAGTTACGGAGCGGGGTACAATGAGCAGTTCTTC; CDR3: CASSYGAGYNEQFF; size: .; V: TRBV6-5; D: TRBD2; J: TRBJ2-1; length: 14
DNA: TGTGCCTGGGGGACAGGGGTTAATTCACCCCTCCACTTT; CDR3: CAWGTGVNSPLHF; size: once; V: TRBV30; D: TRBD1; J: TRBJ1-6; length: 13
DNA: TGTGCCAGTAGTAACACTGGGGGCGGTGGTTCCACTGAAGCTTTCTTT; CDR3: CASSNTGGGGSTEAFF; size: .; V: TRBV19; D: .; J: TRBJ1-1; length: 16
DNA: TGTGCCAGCAGTTTAGCGGGGAGGGGGGTGACCCAGTACTTC; CDR3: CASSLAGRGVTQYF; size: .; V: TRBV6-5; D: TRBD2; J: TRBJ2-5; length: 14
DNA: TGTGCCAGCAGTCCACGGACAGGGATTCACTACGAGCAGTACTTC; CDR3: CASSPRTGIHYEQYF; size: .; V: TRBV27; D: TRBD1; J: TRBJ2-7; length: 15
DNA: TGCGCCAGCAGCTTGGCGGGGTCGGGCGGAAACAACGGCTACACCTTC; CDR3: CASSLAGSGGNNGYTF; size: .; V: TRBV5-1; D: .; J: TRBJ1-2; length: 16
DNA: TGTGCCAGTCTCTTGAGTGGGCTCGGGATAAACACTGAAGCTTTCTTT; CDR3: CASLLSGLGINTEAFF; size: .; V: TRBV19; D: .; J: TRBJ1-1; length: 16
DNA: TGTGCCAGCACCAATCTTTCACACGGTAGCGGGAGAAGATCTTACGAGCAGTACTTC; CDR3: CASTNLSHGSGRRSYEQYF; size: .; V: TRBV5-4; D: TRBD2; J: TRBJ2-7; length: 19
DNA: TGCGCCAGCAGCCAAGTAACCAGGGAAAGCTCTGGAAACACCATATATTTT; CDR3: CASSQVTRESSGNTIYF; size: .; V: TRBV4-1; D: .; J: TRBJ1-3; length: 17
DNA: TGTGCCAGCAGCCCTCAGGGGGCGGCCTATAATTCACCCCTCCACTTT; CDR3: CASSPQGAAYNSPLHF; size: .; V: TRBV7-6; D: TRBD1; J: TRBJ1-6; length: 16
DNA: TGTGCCAGTAGCGCCCCTACGGACAGCCGGAACACTGAAGCTTTCTTT; CDR3: CASSAPTDSRNTEAFF; size: .; V: TRBV19; D: .; J: TRBJ1-1; length: 16
DNA: TGTGCCAGCAGTGCCCAGACGGGGAAGAATCTTTGGCCCCAGCATTTT; CDR3: CASSAQTGKNLWPQHF; size: .; V: TRBV27; D: .; J: TRBJ1-5; length: 16
DNA: TGCGCCAGCAGGCTTGGGGGGGCGAGCTACAATGAGCAGTTCTTC; CDR3: CASRLGGASYNEQFF; size: .; V: TRBV5-1; D: .; J: TRBJ2-1; length: 15
DNA: TGTGCCAGCAGCCAAGGCGACACTCCTGGAAACACCATATATTTT; CDR3: CASSQGDTPGNTIYF; size: few; V: TRBV3-1/TRBV3-2; D: .; J: TRBJ1-3; length: 15
DNA: TGTGCCAGCAGGCCGGGACAGGTTAACACCGGGGAGCTGTTTTTT; CDR3: CASRPGQVNTGELFF; size: .; V: TRBV28; D: TRBD1; J: TRBJ2-2; length: 15
DNA: TGTGCCAGCTCACCAGGTTCAGGTGCTGGAAACACCATATATTTT; CDR3: CASSPGSGAGNTIYF; size: .; V: TRBV18; D: .; J: TRBJ1-3; length: 15
DNA: TGTGCCATCAGTGGTCGGGGGGGCATGAACACTGAAGCTTTCTTT; CDR3: CAISGRGGMNTEAFF; size: .; V: TRBV10-3; D: .; J: TRBJ1-1; length: 15
DNA: TGTGCCAGCAGCCATGCACCCGGGACAGGGACAGATACGCAGTATTTT; CDR3: CASSHAPGTGTDTQYF; size: .; V: TRBV9; D: TRBD1; J: TRBJ2-3; length: 16
DNA: TGTGCCAGCAGCTCGGGGACAGAATACGAGCAGTACTTC; CDR3: CASSSGTEYEQYF; size: .; V: TRBV5-4; D: TRBD1; J: TRBJ2-7; length: 13
DNA: TGTGCCAGCAGCTTGGCTGCCCATACGGGTGAGCAGTTCTTC; CDR3: CASSLAAHTGEQFF; size: .; V: TRBV5-6; D: .; J: TRBJ2-1; length: 14
DNA: TGTGCCAGCAGCGCAACTAGCGGGCCTACTCAAGAGACCCAGTACTTC; CDR3: CASSATSGPTQETQYF; size: .; V: TRBV9; D: TRBD2; J: TRBJ2-5; length: 16
DNA: TGTGCCAGCAGCGTAGTGGGACTAGCGAGGAATGAGCAGTTCTTC; CDR3: CASSVVGLARNEQFF; size: .; V: TRBV9; D: TRBD2; J: TRBJ2-1; length: 15
DNA: TGTGCCAGCAGTGAACGGACTAGCGGGAGATCAGATACGCAGTATTTT; CDR3: CASSERTSGRSDTQYF; size: .; V: TRBV25-1; D: TRBD2; J: TRBJ2-3; length: 16